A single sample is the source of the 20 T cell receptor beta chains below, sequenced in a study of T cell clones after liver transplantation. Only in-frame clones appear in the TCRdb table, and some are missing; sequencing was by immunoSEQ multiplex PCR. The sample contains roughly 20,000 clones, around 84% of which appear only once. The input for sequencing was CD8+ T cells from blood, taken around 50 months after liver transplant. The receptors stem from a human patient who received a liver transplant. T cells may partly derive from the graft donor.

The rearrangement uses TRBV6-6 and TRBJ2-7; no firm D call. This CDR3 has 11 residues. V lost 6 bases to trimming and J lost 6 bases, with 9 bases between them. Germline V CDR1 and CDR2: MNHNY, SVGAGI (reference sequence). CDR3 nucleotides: TGTGCCAGCAGCTCAGGCGGCGAGCAGTACTTC. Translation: CASSSGGEQYF.

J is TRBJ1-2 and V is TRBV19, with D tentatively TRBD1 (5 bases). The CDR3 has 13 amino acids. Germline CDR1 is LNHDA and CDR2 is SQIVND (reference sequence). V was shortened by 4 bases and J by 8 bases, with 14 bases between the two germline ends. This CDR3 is CASSNGQGMGYTF. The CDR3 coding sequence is TGTGCCAGTAGTAACGGCCAGGGCATGGGCTACACCTTC.

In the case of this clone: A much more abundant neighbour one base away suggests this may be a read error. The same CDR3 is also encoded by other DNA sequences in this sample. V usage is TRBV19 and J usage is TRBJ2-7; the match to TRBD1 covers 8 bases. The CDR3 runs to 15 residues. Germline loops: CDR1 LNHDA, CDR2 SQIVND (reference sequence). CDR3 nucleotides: TGTGCTAGTAGTATTGCAGGGGGCGGAAGCTACGAGCAGTACTTC. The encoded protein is CASSIAGGGSYEQYF.

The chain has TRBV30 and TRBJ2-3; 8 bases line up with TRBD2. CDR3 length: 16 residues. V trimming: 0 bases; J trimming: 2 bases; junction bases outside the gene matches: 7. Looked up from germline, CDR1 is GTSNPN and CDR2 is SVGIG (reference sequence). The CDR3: CAWSVRSSGTTDTQYF. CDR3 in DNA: TGTGCCTGGAGTGTTAGGAGTAGCGGGACCACAGATACGCAGTATTTT.

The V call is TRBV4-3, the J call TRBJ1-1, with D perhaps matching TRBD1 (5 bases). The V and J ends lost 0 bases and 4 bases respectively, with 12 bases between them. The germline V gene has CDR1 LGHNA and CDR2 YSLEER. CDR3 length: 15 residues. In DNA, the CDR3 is TGCGCCAGCAGCCAAGAAGCAGGGTGGGGCACTGAAGCTTTCTTT. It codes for CASSQEAGWGTEAFF.

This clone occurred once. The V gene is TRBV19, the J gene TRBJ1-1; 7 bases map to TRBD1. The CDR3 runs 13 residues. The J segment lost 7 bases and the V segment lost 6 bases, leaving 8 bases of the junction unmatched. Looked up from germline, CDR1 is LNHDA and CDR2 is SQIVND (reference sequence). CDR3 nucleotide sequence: TGTGCCAGTAGCCTGGGACAGACTTTTGAAGCTTTCTTT. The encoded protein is CASSLGQTFEAFF. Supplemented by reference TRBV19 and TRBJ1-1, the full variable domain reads DGGITQSPKYLFRKEGQNVTLSCEQNLNHDAMYWYRQDPGQGLRLIYYSQIVNDFQKGDIAEGYSVSREKKESFPLTVTSAQKNPTAFYLCASSLGQTFEAFFGQGTRLTVV.

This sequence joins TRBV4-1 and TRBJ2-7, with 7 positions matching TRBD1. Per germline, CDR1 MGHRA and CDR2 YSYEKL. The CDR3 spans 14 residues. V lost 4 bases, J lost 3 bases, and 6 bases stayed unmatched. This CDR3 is CASSLDRVGYEQYF. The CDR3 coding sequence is TGCGCCAGCAGCCTCGACAGGGTCGGCTACGAGCAGTACTTC.

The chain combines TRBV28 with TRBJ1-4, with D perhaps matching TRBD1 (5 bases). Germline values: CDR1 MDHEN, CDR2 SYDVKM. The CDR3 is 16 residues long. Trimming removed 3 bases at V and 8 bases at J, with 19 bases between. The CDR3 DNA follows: TGTGCCAGCAGTTTTCCCGGAGCCAGGGATTCGGAAAAACTGTTTTTT. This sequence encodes CASSFPGARDSEKLFF.

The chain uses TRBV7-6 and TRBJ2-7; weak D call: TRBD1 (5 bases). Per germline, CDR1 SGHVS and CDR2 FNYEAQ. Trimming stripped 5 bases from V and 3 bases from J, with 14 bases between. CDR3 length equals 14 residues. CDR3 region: CASSPEDTVYEQYF. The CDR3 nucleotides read TGTGCCAGCAGCCCAGAGGACACAGTCTACGAGCAGTACTTC. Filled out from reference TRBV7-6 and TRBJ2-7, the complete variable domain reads GAGVSQSPRYKVTKRGQDVALRCDPISGHVSLYWYRQALGQGPEFLTYFNYEAQQDKSGLPNDRFSAERPEGSISTLTIQRTEQRDSAMYRCASSPEDTVYEQYFGPGTRLTVT.

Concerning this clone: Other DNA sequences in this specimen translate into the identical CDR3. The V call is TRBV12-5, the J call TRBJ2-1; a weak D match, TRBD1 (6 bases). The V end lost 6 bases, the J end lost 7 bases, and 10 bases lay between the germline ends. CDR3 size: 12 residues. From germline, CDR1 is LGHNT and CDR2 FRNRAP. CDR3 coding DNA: TGTGCTAGTGGCCTCGGACAGAATGAGCAGTTCTTC. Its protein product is CASGLGQNEQFF.

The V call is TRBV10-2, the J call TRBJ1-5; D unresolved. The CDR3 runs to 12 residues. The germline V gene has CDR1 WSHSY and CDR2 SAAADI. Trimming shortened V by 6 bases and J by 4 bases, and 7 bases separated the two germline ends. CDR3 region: CASSPFNQPQHF. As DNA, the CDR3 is TGCGCCAGCAGCCCCTTTAATCAGCCCCAGCATTTT.

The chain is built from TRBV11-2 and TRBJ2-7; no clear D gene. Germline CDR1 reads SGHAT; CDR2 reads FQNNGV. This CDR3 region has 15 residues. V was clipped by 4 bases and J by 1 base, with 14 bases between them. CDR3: CASSSSSGTSYEQYF. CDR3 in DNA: TGTGCCAGCAGCTCTTCTTCCGGCACGTCCTACGAGCAGTACTTC.

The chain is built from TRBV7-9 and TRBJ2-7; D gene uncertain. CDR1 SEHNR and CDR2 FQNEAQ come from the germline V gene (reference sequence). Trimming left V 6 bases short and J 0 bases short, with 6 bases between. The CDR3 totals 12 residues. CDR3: CASRLPSYEQYF. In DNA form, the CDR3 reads TGTGCCAGCAGACTGCCCTCCTACGAGCAGTACTTC.

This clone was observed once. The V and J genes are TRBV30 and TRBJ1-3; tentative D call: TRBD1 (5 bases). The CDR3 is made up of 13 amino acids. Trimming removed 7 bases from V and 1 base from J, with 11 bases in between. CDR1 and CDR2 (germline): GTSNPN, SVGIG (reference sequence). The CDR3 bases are TGTGCCTCTGAGGGGAGGTCTGGAAACACCATATATTTT. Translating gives CASEGRSGNTIYF.

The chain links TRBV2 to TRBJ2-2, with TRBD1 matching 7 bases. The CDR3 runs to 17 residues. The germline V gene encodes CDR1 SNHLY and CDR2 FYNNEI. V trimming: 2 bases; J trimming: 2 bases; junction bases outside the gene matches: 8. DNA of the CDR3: TGTGCCAGCAGTGAACCCTCACAGGGGACCAACACCGGGGAGCTGTTTTTT. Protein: CASSEPSQGTNTGELFF.

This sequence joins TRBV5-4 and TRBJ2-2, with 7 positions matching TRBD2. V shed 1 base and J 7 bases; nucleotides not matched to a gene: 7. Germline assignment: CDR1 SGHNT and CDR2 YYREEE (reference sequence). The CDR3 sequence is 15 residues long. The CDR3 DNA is TGTGCCAGCAGCTTGTCGGCGGGGGTACGCGGGGAGCTGTTTTTT. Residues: CASSLSAGVRGELFF.

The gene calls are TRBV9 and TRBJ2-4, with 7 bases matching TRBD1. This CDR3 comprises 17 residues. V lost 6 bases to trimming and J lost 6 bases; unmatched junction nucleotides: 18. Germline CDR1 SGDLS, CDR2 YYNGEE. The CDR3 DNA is TGTGCCAGCACCCTATTCAGGGTGTCAGGGGGATCAAACATTCAGTACTTC. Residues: CASTLFRVSGGSNIQYF.

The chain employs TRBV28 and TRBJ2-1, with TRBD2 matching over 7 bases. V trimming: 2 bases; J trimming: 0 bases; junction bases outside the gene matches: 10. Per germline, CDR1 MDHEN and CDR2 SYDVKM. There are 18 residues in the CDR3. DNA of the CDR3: TGTGCCAGCAGTTTAGGTAGAATTACGGGAGGCTCCTACAATGAGCAGTTCTTC. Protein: CASSLGRITGGSYNEQFF.

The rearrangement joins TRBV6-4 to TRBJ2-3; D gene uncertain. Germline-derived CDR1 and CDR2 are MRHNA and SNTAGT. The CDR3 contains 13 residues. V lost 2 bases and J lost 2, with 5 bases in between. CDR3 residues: CASSDGPTDTQYF. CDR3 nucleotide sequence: TGTGCCAGCAGTGACGGACCCACAGATACGCAGTATTTT.

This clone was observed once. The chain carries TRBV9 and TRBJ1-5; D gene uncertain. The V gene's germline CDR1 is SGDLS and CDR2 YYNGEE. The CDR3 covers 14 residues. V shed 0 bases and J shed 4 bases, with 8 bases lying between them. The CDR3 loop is CASSVDSFNQPQHF. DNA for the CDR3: TGTGCCAGCAGCGTAGACAGCTTTAATCAGCCCCAGCATTTT.